These T cell receptor beta chains were read from a single sample in a study of T cell clonotyping in hematopoietic cell transplantation. Measured with immunoSEQ multiplex PCR; TCRdb has only the in-frame clones, and not every one. The table has roughly 15,000 clones, roughly 85% seen once. The sample consisted of peripheral blood mononuclear cells. The receptors come from a woman between 35 and 50 years old in good health. Some clones in this sample may be carry-over from other donors' samples. The CDR3 runs from the conserved cysteine through the conserved F or W. D genes are given only for firm matches. For some rows the clone size is stated as once, few or many, or as a class when expanded; others skip it.

NA,TRBJ1-2,TRBV28,NA,CASSERWGGHYGYTF,TGTGCCAGCAGTGAGAGATGGGGAGGCCACTATGGCTACACCTTC
NA,TRBJ1-2,TRBV4-3,TRBD1,CASSQDLRQGYEGYTF,TGCGCCAGCAGCCAAGATTTGAGACAGGGGTATGAAGGCTACACCTTC
few,TRBJ1-1,TRBV7-9,NA,CASSPRTNTEAFF,TGTGCCAGCAGCCCCCGGACGAACACTGAAGCTTTCTTT
few,TRBJ2-7,TRBV7-2,NA,CASSQHGGGGYEQYF,TGTGCCAGCAGCCAACATGGGGGAGGTGGCTACGAGCAGTACTTC
NA,TRBJ2-2,TRBV7-2,NA,CASSHGADTGELFF,TGTGCCAGCAGTCATGGCGCGGACACCGGGGAGCTGTTTTTT
NA,TRBJ2-7,TRBV11-2,NA,CASSSPGLYEQYF,TGTGCCAGCAGCTCCCCGGGCCTCTACGAGCAGTACTTC
few,TRBJ2-7,TRBV13,NA,CASSLVSRADEQYF,TGTGCCAGCAGCTTAGTCTCCAGGGCCGACGAGCAGTACTTC
NA,TRBJ2-7,TRBV6-4,TRBD1,CASSPGTGGDEQYF,TGTGCCAGCAGCCCCGGGACAGGGGGGGACGAGCAGTACTTC
NA,TRBJ2-5,TRBV5-8,TRBD1,CASSSGQGAYVETQYF,TGTGCCAGCAGCTCCGGACAGGGGGCGTATGTGGAGACCCAGTACTTC
once,TRBJ2-3,TRBV11-2,TRBD2,CASSLVGLAGGSTQYF,TGTGCCAGCAGCTTAGTAGGGCTAGCGGGGGGGAGTACGCAGTATTTT
NA,TRBJ1-5,TRBV4-3,NA,CASSQDYRAYQPQHF,TGCGCCAGCAGCCAAGATTACAGGGCGTATCAGCCCCAGCATTTT
NA,TRBJ1-1,TRBV11-2,NA,CASSYGQNTEAFF,TGTGCCAGCAGCTACGGCCAGAACACTGAAGCTTTCTTT
NA,TRBJ2-7,TRBV5-1,TRBD2,CASSLTAGGGYEQYF,TGCGCCAGCAGCTTAACCGCGGGGGGCGGTTACGAGCAGTACTTC
once,TRBJ1-3,TRBV15,TRBD1,CATTDRGTSGNTIYF,TGTGCCACCACTGACAGGGGAACCTCTGGAAACACCATATATTTT
NA,TRBJ2-7,TRBV27,NA,CASSFISYGPGASPYEQYF,TGTGCCAGCAGTTTTATTTCTTATGGTCCGGGGGCGAGCCCCTACGAGCAGTACTTC
NA,TRBJ1-1,TRBV11-3,NA,CASSFTGVGEAFF,TGTGCCAGCAGCTTTACCGGGGTCGGGGAAGCTTTCTTT
NA,TRBJ1-2,TRBV30,NA,CACHTSGMGYGYTF,TGTGCCTGCCATACCTCCGGGATGGGCTATGGCTACACCTTC
NA,TRBJ2-7,TRBV6-5,TRBD2,CASQGLAGPYEQYF,TGTGCCAGCCAAGGGCTAGCGGGCCCCTACGAGCAGTACTTC
once,TRBJ2-1,TRBV7-9,NA,CASSSPGPDKQFF,TGTGCCAGCAGCTCCCCGGGTCCGGATAAGCAGTTCTTC
NA,TRBJ2-5,TRBV10-2,TRBD2,CASSEWASGDQETQYF,TGCGCCAGCAGTGAGTGGGCTAGCGGGGACCAAGAGACCCAGTACTTC
NA,TRBJ1-4,TRBV5-6,TRBD1,CASSWGTGSEKLFF,TGTGCCAGCAGCTGGGGGACAGGGTCTGAAAAACTGTTTTTT
NA,TRBJ1-2,TRBV5-5,TRBD1,CASSPGGNGYTF,TGTGCCAGCAGCCCAGGGGGGAATGGCTACACCTTC
NA,TRBJ1-5,TRBV19,NA,CASTRGRAQPQHF,TGTGCCTCTACTCGGGGGAGGGCTCAGCCCCAGCATTTT
NA,TRBJ1-3,TRBV28,NA,CASSGAGGGNTIYF,TGTGCCAGCAGTGGGGCCGGCGGCGGAAACACCATATATTTT
NA,TRBJ1-1,TRBV6-5,NA,CASSYSGENTEAFF,TGTGCCAGCAGTTACTCAGGGGAGAACACTGAAGCTTTCTTT
NA,TRBJ1-5,TRBV19,NA,CASSIVIFGYGKPQHF,TGTGCCAGTAGTATAGTTATTTTTGGATACGGGAAGCCCCAGCATTTT
NA,TRBJ2-7,TRBV7-7,NA,CASSLSVGPYEQYF,TGTGCCAGCAGCTTAAGTGTAGGCCCCTACGAGCAGTACTTC
NA,TRBJ2-7,TRBV19,TRBD2,CASSSGGDEQYF,TGTGCCAGTAGTTCGGGGGGGGACGAGCAGTACTTC
NA,TRBJ1-1,TRBV19,TRBD1,CASTYTGVAEAFF,TGTGCCAGTACCTACACAGGGGTGGCTGAAGCTTTCTTT
NA,TRBJ1-2,TRBV14,TRBD1,CASSTGTGVITGYTF,TGTGCCAGCAGTACCGGGACAGGGGTGATTACTGGCTACACCTTC
NA,TRBJ1-2,TRBV4-3,NA,CASSGVGHYGYTF,TGCGCCAGCAGCGGGGTAGGACATTATGGCTACACCTTC
NA,TRBJ2-2,TRBV7-3,TRBD2,CASSFTLAGAGELFF,TGTGCCAGCAGCTTTACACTAGCGGGGGCCGGGGAGCTGTTTTTT
NA,TRBJ1-1,TRBV7-6,NA,CASSLTSNTEAFF,TGTGCCAGCAGCTTGACTTCGAACACTGAAGCTTTCTTT
once,TRBJ2-4,TRBV9,NA,CASSPSGVGRNIQYF,TGTGCCAGCAGCCCCTCCGGAGTAGGGCGGAACATTCAGTACTTC
NA,TRBJ2-7,TRBV11-3,NA,CASSPWTAPGSYEQYF,TGTGCCAGCAGCCCCTGGACTGCCCCGGGCTCCTACGAGCAGTACTTC
NA,TRBJ2-3,TRBV7-2,TRBD1,CASSPTGVDTQYF,TGTGCCAGCAGCCCGACAGGGGTCGATACGCAGTATTTT
NA,TRBJ2-7,TRBV13,NA,CASSLNYEQYF,TGTGCCAGCAGCTTAAACTACGAGCAGTACTTC
NA,TRBJ1-1,TRBV5-6,NA,CASSLVGVLNTEAFF,TGTGCCAGCAGCTTGGTCGGGGTACTGAACACTGAAGCTTTCTTT
NA,TRBJ2-5,TRBV13,TRBD2,CASSQLAVQETQYF,TGTGCCAGCAGCCAGCTAGCGGTCCAAGAGACCCAGTACTTC
NA,TRBJ2-5,TRBV30,NA,CAWSTPWRGETQYF,TGTGCCTGGAGTACCCCTTGGAGGGGAGAGACCCAGTACTTC
NA,TRBJ2-7,TRBV5-6,NA,CASSWTKGYEQYF,TGTGCCAGCAGCTGGACCAAGGGCTACGAGCAGTACTTC
NA,TRBJ2-7,TRBV28,TRBD2,CASSFLGLGGEQYF,TGTGCCAGCAGTTTTTTAGGGCTGGGAGGGGAGCAGTACTTC
few,TRBJ2-1,TRBV4-3,NA,CASSLTDGYNEQFF,TGCGCCAGCAGCCTGACCGACGGCTACAATGAGCAGTTCTTC